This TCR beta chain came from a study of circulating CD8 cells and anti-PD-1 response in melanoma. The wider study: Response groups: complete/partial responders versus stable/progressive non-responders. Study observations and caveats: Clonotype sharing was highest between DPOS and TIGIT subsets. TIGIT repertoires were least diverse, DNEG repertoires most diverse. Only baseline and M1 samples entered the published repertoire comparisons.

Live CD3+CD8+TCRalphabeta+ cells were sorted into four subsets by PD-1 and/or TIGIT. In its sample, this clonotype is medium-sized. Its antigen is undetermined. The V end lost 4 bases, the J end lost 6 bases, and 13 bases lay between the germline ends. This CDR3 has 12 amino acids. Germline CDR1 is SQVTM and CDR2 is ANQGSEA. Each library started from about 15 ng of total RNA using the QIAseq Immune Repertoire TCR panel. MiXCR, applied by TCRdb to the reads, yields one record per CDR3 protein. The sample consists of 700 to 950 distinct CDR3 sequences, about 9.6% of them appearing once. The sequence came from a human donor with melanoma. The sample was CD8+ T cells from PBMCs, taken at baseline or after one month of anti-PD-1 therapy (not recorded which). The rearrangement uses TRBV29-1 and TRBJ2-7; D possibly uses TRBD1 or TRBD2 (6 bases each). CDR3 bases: TGCAGCGTTGGAACAGAGGGGGGCGAGCAGTACTTC. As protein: CSVGTEGGEQYF.